The 27 T cell receptor beta chains presented below share a single source sample, sequenced in a study of regulatory T cells in long-lasting Graves disease. The TCR beta library used iRepertoire HTBI primers with Arm-PCR amplification of CDR3. Using its own MiXCR run on the multiplex PCR reads, TCRdb lists one record per CDR3 protein. The sample yields a few hundred thousand distinct CDR3 sequences, about 11% seen once. Specified time point: newly diagnosed GD, antithyroid drugs for less than 3 months. Generation of the TCR library employed RNA extracted from PBMCs. The data also belong to a second study, concerning T cells in Graves' hyperthyroidism and ophthalmopathy.

Sequencing was performed on peripheral blood mononuclear cells (PBMCs), taken at new diagnosis, from a patient treated with antithyroid drugs. All receptors derive from a woman aged 18-29 years with Graves disease.

This clonotype has a handful of counts. A much larger clone is a single base away; this may be a read error. The chain uses TRBV28 and TRBJ2-5; D is uncertain. Looked up from germline, CDR1 is MDHEN and CDR2 is SYDVKM. The length of the CDR3 is 16 residues. The germline V and J ends were trimmed by 4 bases and 7 bases, with 22 bases remaining between them. The CDR3 region is CASSSPPAQKIGTQYF. CDR3 DNA sequence: TGTGCCAGCAGTTCCCCCCCGGCCCAGAAAATAGGGACCCAGTACTTC.

This clonotype was found many times. The chain links TRBV6-1 to TRBJ1-5, with D possibly being TRBD1 (5 bases). The CDR3 consists of 16 residues. The V gene lost 5 bases and the J gene lost 2 bases, with 16 bases spanning the gap. Germline-derived CDR1 and CDR2 are MNHNS and SASEGT. The CDR3 loop reads CASSRFFRDGNQPQHF. CDR3 DNA sequence: TGTGCCAGCAGTCGCTTCTTCAGGGATGGCAATCAGCCCCAGCATTTT.

To note about this clonotype: This probably arose from a read error, given a far larger clone one base away. V and J are TRBV6-5 and TRBJ1-1, with D possibly TRBD1 on 5 matching bases. Looked up from germline, CDR1 is MNHEY and CDR2 is SVGAGI. CDR3 length equals 15 residues. CDR3 protein: CASSEPSGFNTKAFF. CDR3 sequence (DNA): TGTGCCAGCAGTGAACCATCAGGGTTCAACACTAAAGCTTTCTTT.

This clonotype has a count of ten or more. The chain recombines TRBV6-1 with TRBJ2-1; 10 positions agree with TRBD2. V lost 7 bases and J lost 6; bases outside the gene matches: 9. CDR1 is MNHNS, CDR2 SASEGT, per germline. The length of the CDR3 is 15 residues. This CDR3 is CASNPAVAGGNEQFF. DNA of the CDR3: TGTGCCAGCAACCCCGCGGTAGCGGGAGGCAATGAGCAGTTCTTC.

This clonotype was counted many times. This rearrangement joins TRBV10-3 to TRBJ1-5, with 9 bases fitting TRBD1. CDR1 and CDR2 from the germline V gene are ENHRY and SYGVKD. V lost 6 bases to trimming and J lost 5 bases; unmatched junction nucleotides: 8. The CDR3 is 15 amino acids. The CDR3 region is CAIRGGQGFDQPQHF. The CDR3 bases are TGTGCCATCAGGGGCGGACAGGGGTTTGATCAGCCCCAGCATTTT.

Ten or more counts support this clonotype. The chain carries TRBV12-3 or TRBV12-4 and TRBJ2-1, with unresolved D. The end of the DNA fits TRBJ2-5 better, so the J call may be wrong. The CDR3 covers 14 residues. The chain's CDR3 is CASSLKSVGQTQYF. The CDR3 DNA is TGTGCCAGCAGTTTAAAGTCAGTAGGGCAGACCCAGTACTTC.

The chain has TRBV2 and TRBJ2-1, with TRBD2 matching over 8 bases. The CDR3 runs to 15 residues. Trimming removed 6 bases from V and 6 bases from J; junction bases left unmatched: 10. From germline, CDR1 is SNHLY and CDR2 FYNNEI. This CDR3 is CASRFTAGVVNEQFF. The CDR3 bases are TGTGCCAGCAGGTTTACAGCGGGAGTAGTCAATGAGCAGTTCTTC.

This clonotype showed up many times. The chain uses TRBV11-2 and TRBJ2-3, with 9 bases fitting TRBD2. The CDR3 covers 18 residues. Germline CDR1 reads SGHAT; CDR2 reads FQNNGV. V shed 6 bases and J 0 bases; nucleotides not matched to a gene: 13. As DNA, the CDR3 is TGTGCCAGCAGGTTGTGGGGCGGGGGGGTGTCTAGCACAGATACGCAGTATTTT. As protein: CASRLWGGGVSSTDTQYF.

This clonotype was observed many times. The CDR3 loop reads CASSLGAGGRNIQYF. CDR3 sequence (DNA): TGTGCCAGCAGCTTAGGTGCGGGGGGGCGGAACATTCAGTACTTC. The chain links TRBV7-2 to TRBJ2-4; TRBD2 agrees at 9 bases. Germline V CDR1 and CDR2: SGHTA, FQGNSA. Trimming at V came to 1 base and at J to 7 bases, leaving 5 bases not matched to a gene. The CDR3 contains 15 residues.

The gene calls are TRBV20-1 and TRBJ2-3, with a tentative D call TRBD2 (5 bases). CDR1 is DFQATT and CDR2 is SNEGSKA in the germline V gene (reference sequence). This CDR3 comprises 18 residues. Trimming took 1 base from V and 3 from J, leaving 23 bases between them. This CDR3 is CSARGEERGVAMTDTQYF. Written as DNA, the CDR3 is TGCAGTGCTAGAGGAGAGGAGCGTGGGGTAGCGATGACAGATACGCAGTATTTT.

This clonotype was counted between two and nine times. The J gene is TRBJ2-2, the V gene TRBV29-1; D perhaps matches TRBD1 (6 bases). The CDR3 sequence is 14 residues long. The V and J ends lost 7 bases and 1 base respectively, with 13 bases between them. Germline V lookup: CDR1 SQVTM, CDR2 ANQGSEA. CDR3 loop: CSARTGLNTGELFF. The CDR3 DNA reads as TGCAGCGCCCGAACAGGGCTGAACACCGGGGAGCTGTTTTTT.

The chain uses TRBV12-3 or TRBV12-4 and TRBJ2-5; TRBD2 agrees at 9 bases. Trimming cost V 4 bases and J 5 bases; bases outside gene matches: 5. The CDR3 extends over 14 amino acids. The CDR3, as DNA: TGTGCCAGCAGTTCAGTAGCGGGAGCGGAGACCCAGTACTTC. It translates to CASSSVAGAETQYF.

This clonotype was seen a handful of times. The rearrangement joins TRBV7-9 to TRBJ1-1; D gene uncertain. V was cut by 2 bases and J by 1 base, with 11 bases left in between. The CDR3 spans 15 residues. The germline V gene encodes CDR1 SEHNR and CDR2 FQNEAQ (reference sequence). The CDR3: CASSLPRGWNTEAFF. The CDR3 DNA is TGTGCCAGCAGCTTACCGCGGGGATGGAACACTGAAGCTTTCTTT.

Only a few counts were recorded for this clonotype. V and J are TRBV20-1 and TRBJ1-1; D gene uncertain. This CDR3 is built from 15 residues. CDR1 and CDR2 from the germline V gene are DFQATT and SNEGSKA (reference sequence). V gave up 0 bases and J gave up 0 bases, with 11 bases separating them. CDR3 nucleotides: TGCAGTGCTAGAGATCAAATCAGCTTGAACACTGAAGCTTTCTTT. Encoded protein: CSARDQISLNTEAFF.

V gene TRBV5-4 combines with J gene TRBJ2-6, with D tentatively TRBD1 (5 bases). V was clipped by 3 bases and J by 2 bases, with 9 bases between them. This CDR3 spans 15 amino acids. Germline values: CDR1 SGHNT, CDR2 YYREEE (reference sequence). The CDR3 sequence is CASSSTGTGANVLTF. The CDR3 region has the DNA TGTGCCAGCAGCTCAACAGGAACTGGGGCCAACGTCCTGACTTTC.

The chain recombines TRBV19 with TRBJ2-2; the D gene is possibly TRBD2 (5 bases). V lost 6 bases, J lost 1 base, and 9 bases lay in between. The germline V gene has CDR1 LNHDA and CDR2 SQIVND (reference sequence). The CDR3 loop spans 14 amino acids. CDR3 DNA sequence: TGTGCCAGTAGCCCGGACTGGAACACCGGGGAGCTGTTTTTT. Protein sequence: CASSPDWNTGELFF.

This clonotype was observed many times. The chain employs TRBV6-2 or TRBV6-3 and TRBJ2-3; D may be TRBD1 (6 bases). Trimming left V 2 bases short and J 5 bases short, with 20 bases between. The CDR3 length is 17 residues. Germline-derived CDR1 and CDR2 are MNHEY and SVGEGT. The CDR3 coding sequence is TGTGCCAGCAGTTACGGCCCGCCAGGGGCAATACGAGATACGCAGTATTTT. This translates into CASSYGPPGAIRDTQYF.

This clonotype occurred a few times. J is TRBJ1-6 and V is TRBV12-3 or TRBV12-4; D not resolved. The CDR3 extends over 12 amino acids. The V end lost 2 bases, the J end lost 10 bases, and 6 bases lay between the germline ends. The CDR3 DNA sequence: TGTGCCAGCAGTTTAAGGAAATCACCCCTCCACTTT. It translates to CASSLRKSPLHF.

This clonotype occurred a few times. The CDR3 coding sequence is TGTGCCAGCAGCCCTCCTCCCGGGACTAAAGAGACCCAGTACTTC. Its translation is CASSPPPGTKETQYF. The V gene is TRBV7-9, the J gene TRBJ2-5; 7 bases are a match to TRBD2. Per the germline V gene, CDR1 is SEHNR and CDR2 is FQNEAQ (reference sequence). The CDR3 contains 15 residues. J gave up 3 bases and V 5 bases, and 9 bases lay outside the gene matches. Filled out from reference TRBV7-9 and TRBJ2-5, the complete variable domain reads DTGVSQNPRHKITKRGQNVTFRCDPISEHNRLYWYRQTLGQGPEFLTYFQNEAQLEKSRLLSDRFSAERPKGSFSTLEIQRTEQGDSAMYLCASSPPPGTKETQYFGPGTRLLVL.

This clonotype was detected ten times or more. The gene calls are TRBV7-9 and TRBJ2-1; D gene unclear. Trimming shortened V by 3 bases and J by 9 bases, and 12 bases separated the two germline ends. This CDR3 has 13 residues. Germline assignment: CDR1 SEHNR and CDR2 FQNEAQ (reference sequence). CDR3 sequence reads: CASSFSGKGEQFF. The CDR3 nucleotides read TGTGCCAGCAGCTTTTCTGGAAAGGGTGAGCAGTTCTTC.

There are many counts of this clonotype. V gene TRBV2 combines with J gene TRBJ2-1; maybe TRBD2 (6 bases). Trimming stripped 1 base from V and 6 bases from J, with 16 bases between. The germline V gene has CDR1 SNHLY and CDR2 FYNNEI. This CDR3 spans 16 amino acids. As DNA, the CDR3 is TGTGCCAGCAGTGAAGGGCGGGATTCCCCTCGCAATGAGCAGTTCTTC. This encodes CASSEGRDSPRNEQFF.

This clonotype was detected only a few times. As DNA, the CDR3 is TGTGCCAGCAGCCCGGCGTGGGGGTCGCAAGAGACCCAGTACTTC. As protein: CASSPAWGSQETQYF. The chain has TRBV11-1 and TRBJ2-5; either TRBD1 or TRBD2 may fit D (5 bases each). Trimming shortened V by 5 bases and J by 2 bases, and 15 bases separated the two germline ends. The CDR3 loop spans 15 amino acids. Germline CDR1 is SGHAT and CDR2 is FQDESV (reference sequence).

The sample holds a few counts of this clonotype. The chain employs TRBV20-1 and TRBJ1-3, with 8 bases identical to TRBD1. The CDR3 consists of 16 residues. Germline CDR1 reads DFQATT; CDR2 reads SNEGSKA (reference sequence). V was clipped by 2 bases and J by 6 bases; unmatched bases: 12. CDR3 sequence reads: CSARPLRGPLENTIYF. The CDR3 nucleotides read TGCAGTGCTAGACCTCTCAGGGGGCCCTTGGAAAACACCATATATTTT.

This clonotype has a count of ten or more. The chain has TRBV7-2 and TRBJ2-7; D is possibly TRBD2 (6 bases). In germline, CDR1 is SGHTA, CDR2 FQGNSA. V shed 5 bases and J shed 2 bases, with 16 bases lying between them. The CDR3 runs to 15 residues. The DNA for the CDR3 is TGTGCCAGCAGCCCACACTGGCGGGGCGCCTACGAGCAGTACTTC. Its protein is CASSPHWRGAYEQYF.

This clonotype was counted at least ten times. The gene calls are TRBV27 and TRBJ1-1; no firm D call. The CDR3 runs 18 residues. Per germline, CDR1 MNHEY and CDR2 SMNVEV (reference sequence). V gave up 2 bases and J gave up 7 bases, with 26 bases separating them. CDR3 in amino acids: CASSLAARLHRASGEAFF. As DNA, the CDR3 is TGTGCCAGCAGTTTAGCTGCCCGATTACATCGGGCGTCGGGTGAAGCTTTCTTT.

Ten or more counts support this clonotype. V and J are TRBV7-9 and TRBJ1-5; D may be TRBD1 (5 bases). Trimming removed 3 bases at V and 6 bases at J, with 15 bases between. This CDR3 spans 15 amino acids. The V gene's germline CDR1 is SEHNR and CDR2 FQNEAQ (reference sequence). The chain's CDR3 is CASSLGPGKGQPQHF. Here the CDR3 DNA reads TGTGCCAGCAGCTTGGGCCCAGGGAAGGGTCAGCCCCAGCATTTT.

This chain joins TRBV9 and TRBJ2-7; D may be TRBD1 (5 bases). CDR3 length: 14 residues. The germline gives CDR1 SGDLS, CDR2 YYNGEE. Trimming cost V 4 bases and J 1 base, with 12 bases left between them. The CDR3 loop is CASSPRTTSYEQYF. The CDR3 DNA reads TGTGCCAGCAGCCCCCGGACAACTTCCTACGAGCAGTACTTC.